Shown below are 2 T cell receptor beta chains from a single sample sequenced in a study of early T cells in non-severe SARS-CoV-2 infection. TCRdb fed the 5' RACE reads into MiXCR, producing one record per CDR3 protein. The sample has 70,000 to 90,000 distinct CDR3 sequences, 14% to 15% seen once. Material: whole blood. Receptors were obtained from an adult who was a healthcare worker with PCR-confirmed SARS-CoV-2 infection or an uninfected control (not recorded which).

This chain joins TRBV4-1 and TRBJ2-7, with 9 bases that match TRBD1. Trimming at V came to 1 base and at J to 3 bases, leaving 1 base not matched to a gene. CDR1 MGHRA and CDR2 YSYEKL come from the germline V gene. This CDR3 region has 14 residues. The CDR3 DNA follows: TGCGCCAGCAGCCAAGGACAGGGGGTCTACGAGCAGTACTTC. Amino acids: CASSQGQGVYEQYF.

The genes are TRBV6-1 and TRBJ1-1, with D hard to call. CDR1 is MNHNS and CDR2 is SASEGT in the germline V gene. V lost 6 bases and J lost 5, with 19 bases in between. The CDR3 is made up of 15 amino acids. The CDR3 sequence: CASSENLPSRTEAFF. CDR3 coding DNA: TGTGCCAGCAGCGAAAATTTGCCGAGCCGAACTGAAGCTTTCTTT.